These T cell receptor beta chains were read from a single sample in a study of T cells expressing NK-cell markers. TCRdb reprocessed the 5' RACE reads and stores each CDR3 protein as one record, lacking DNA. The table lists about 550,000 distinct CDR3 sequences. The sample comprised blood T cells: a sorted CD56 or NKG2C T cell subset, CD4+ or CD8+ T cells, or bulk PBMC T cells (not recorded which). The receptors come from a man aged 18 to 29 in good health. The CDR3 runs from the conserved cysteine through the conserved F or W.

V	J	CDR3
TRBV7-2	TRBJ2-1	CASSLWAGERIEQFF
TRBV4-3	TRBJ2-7	CASSQYRGPTYEQYF
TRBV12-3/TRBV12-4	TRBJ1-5	CASRHQGSNQPQHF
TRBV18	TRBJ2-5	CASSPTGTEREETQYF
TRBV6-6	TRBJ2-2	CASETGSVGELFF
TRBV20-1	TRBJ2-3	CSASGTGPNSGRTDTQYF
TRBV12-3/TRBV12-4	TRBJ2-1	CASSFKGGSPPNEQFF
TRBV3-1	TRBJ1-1	CASSGRQGSNTEAFF
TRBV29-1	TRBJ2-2	CSVVKGGGSGELFF
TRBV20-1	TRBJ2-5	CSASWGAGYQETQYF
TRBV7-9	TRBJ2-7	CASSPPASYEQYF
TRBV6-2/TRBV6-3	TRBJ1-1	CASRPSGRNTEAFF
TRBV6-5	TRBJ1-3	CASSYDASVGNTIYF
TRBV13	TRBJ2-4	CASSFSISGTGLAKNIQYF
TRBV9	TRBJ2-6	CASSPRFEDGQVSGGANVLTF
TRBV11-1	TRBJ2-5	CASSAPGTKETQYF
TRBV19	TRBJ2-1	CASVGLAGGPGQFF
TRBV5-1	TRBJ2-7	CASSLSSLYEQYF
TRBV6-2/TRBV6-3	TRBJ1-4	CASSYWVATNEKLFF
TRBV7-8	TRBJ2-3	CASSLARLSRTTDTQYF
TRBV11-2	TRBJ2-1	CASSPSLHQNEQFF
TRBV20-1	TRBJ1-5	CSARVPGGFNQPQHF
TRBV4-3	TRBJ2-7	CASSQERFSYEQYF
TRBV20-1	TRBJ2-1	CSARSPGLVPSEQFF
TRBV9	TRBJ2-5	CASSVGLAETQYF
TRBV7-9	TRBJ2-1	CASSLVGQDGNEQFF
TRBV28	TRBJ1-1	CASRVPGTNTEAFF
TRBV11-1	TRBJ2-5	CASRGLAWETQYF
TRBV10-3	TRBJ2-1	CAISEWKQEWGYNEQFF
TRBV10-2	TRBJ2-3	CASREQGLAQYF
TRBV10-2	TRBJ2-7	CASSDAVTYEQYF
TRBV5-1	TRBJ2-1	CASSLESGRAYEQFF
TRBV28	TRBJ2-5	CASSLQHSGIKETQYF
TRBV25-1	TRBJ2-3	CASSEIGLPSGSSDTQYF
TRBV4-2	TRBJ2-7	CASSQDVGGHHSYEQYF
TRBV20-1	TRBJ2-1	CSAKTASGKYNEQFF
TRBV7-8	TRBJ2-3	CASSSRSGLPSTDTQYF
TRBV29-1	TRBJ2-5	CSVGGQPLPVQETQYF
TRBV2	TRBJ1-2	CASSGAGPNYGYTF
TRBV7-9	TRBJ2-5	CASSLVRGQIETQYF
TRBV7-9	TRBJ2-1	CASSLVSTPQFF
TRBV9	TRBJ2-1	CASSVAWGSSDEQFF
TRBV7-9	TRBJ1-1	CASRGSHTEAFF
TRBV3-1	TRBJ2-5	CASSQVRLAGPETQYF
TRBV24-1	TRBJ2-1	CATSAGSGGWNEQFF
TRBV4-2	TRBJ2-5	CASSQGPKFSETQYF
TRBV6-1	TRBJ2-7	CASSEGIVVGTSGYEQYF
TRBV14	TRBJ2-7	CASSQVLSYEQYF
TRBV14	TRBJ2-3	CASSLHSGRRITDTQYF
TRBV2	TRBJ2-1	CAILDPTPGGADLFF
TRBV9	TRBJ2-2	CASRFPGLRNTGELFF
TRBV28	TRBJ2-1	CASTTPGITYNEQFF
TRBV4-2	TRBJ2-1	CASSQEGTSGTYYNEQFF
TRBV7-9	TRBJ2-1	CASSLAGAKIYNEQFF
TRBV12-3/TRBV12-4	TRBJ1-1	CASSRQENTEAFF